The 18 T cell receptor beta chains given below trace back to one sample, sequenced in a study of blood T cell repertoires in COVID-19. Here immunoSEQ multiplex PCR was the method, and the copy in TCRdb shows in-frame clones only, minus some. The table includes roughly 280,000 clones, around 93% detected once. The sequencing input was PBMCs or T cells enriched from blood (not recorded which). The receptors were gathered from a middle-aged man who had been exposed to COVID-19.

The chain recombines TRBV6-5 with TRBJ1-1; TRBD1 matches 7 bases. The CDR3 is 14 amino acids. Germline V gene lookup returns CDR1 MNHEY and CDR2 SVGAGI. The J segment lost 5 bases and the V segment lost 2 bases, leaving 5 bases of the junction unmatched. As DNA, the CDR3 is TGTGCCAGCAGTTACCTTGACAGGGATACTGAAGCTTTCTTT. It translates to CASSYLDRDTEAFF.

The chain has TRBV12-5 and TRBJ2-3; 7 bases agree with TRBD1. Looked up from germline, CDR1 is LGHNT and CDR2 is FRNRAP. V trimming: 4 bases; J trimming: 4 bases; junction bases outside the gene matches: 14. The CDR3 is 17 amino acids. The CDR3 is CASGSGTVLLYADTQYF. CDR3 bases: TGTGCTAGTGGTTCCGGGACAGTCCTCCTCTACGCAGATACGCAGTATTTT. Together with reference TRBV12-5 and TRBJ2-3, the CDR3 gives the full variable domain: DARVTQTPRHKVTEMGQEVTMRCQPILGHNTVFWYRQTMMQGLELLAYFRNRAPLDDSGMPKDRFSAEMPDATLATLKIQPSEPRDSAVYFCASGSGTVLLYADTQYFGPGTRLTVL.

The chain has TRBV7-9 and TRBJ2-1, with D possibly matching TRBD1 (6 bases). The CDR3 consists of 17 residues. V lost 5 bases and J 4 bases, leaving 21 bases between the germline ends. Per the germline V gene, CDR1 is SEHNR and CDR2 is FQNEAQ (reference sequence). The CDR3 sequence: CASSPRGHSQPYNEQFF. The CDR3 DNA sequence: TGTGCCAGCAGCCCTCGGGGACATTCACAGCCGTACAATGAGCAGTTCTTC.

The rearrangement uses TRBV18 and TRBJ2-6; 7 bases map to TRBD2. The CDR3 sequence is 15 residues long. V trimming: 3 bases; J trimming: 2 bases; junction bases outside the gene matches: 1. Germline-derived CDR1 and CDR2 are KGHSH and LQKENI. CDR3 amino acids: CASSPGRAGANVLTF. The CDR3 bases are TGTGCCAGCTCACCTGGGAGGGCTGGGGCCAACGTCCTGACTTTC. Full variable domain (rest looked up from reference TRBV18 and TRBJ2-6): NAGVMQNPRHLVRRRGQEARLRCSPMKGHSHVYWYRQLPEEGLKFMVYLQKENIIDESGMPKERFSAEFPKEGPSILRIQQVVRGDSAAYFCASSPGRAGANVLTFGAGSRLTVL.

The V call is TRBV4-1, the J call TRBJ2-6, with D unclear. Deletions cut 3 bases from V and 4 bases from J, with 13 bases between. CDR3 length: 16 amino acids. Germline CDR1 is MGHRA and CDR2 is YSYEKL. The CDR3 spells CASSHSGLEGANVLTF. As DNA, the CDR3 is TGCGCCAGCAGCCACTCCGGGTTAGAGGGGGCCAACGTCCTGACTTTC.

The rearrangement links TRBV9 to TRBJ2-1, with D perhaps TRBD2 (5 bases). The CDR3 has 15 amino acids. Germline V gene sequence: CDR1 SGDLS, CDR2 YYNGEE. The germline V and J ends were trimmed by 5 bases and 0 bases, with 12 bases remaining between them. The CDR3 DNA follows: TGTGCCAGCAGTCCCTCTAGCAGCTCCTACAATGAGCAGTTCTTC. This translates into CASSPSSSSYNEQFF.

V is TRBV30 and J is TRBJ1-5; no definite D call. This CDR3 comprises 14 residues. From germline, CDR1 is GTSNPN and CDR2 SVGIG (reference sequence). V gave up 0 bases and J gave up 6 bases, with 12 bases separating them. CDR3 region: CAWSVLGRSQPQHF. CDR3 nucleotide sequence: TGTGCCTGGAGTGTACTCGGTCGTTCTCAGCCCCAGCATTTT.

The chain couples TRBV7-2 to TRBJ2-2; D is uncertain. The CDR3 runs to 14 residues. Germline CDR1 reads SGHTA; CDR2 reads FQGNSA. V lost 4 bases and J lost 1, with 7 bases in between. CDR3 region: CASSSERNTGELFF. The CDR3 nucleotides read TGTGCCAGCAGCTCCGAGAGGAACACCGGGGAGCTGTTTTTT. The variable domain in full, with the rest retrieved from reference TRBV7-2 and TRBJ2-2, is GAGVSQSPSNKVTEKGKDVELRCDPISGHTALYWYRQSLGQGLEFLIYFQGNSAPDKSGLPSDRFSAERTGGSVSTLTIQRTQQEDSAVYLCASSSERNTGELFFGEGSRLTVL.

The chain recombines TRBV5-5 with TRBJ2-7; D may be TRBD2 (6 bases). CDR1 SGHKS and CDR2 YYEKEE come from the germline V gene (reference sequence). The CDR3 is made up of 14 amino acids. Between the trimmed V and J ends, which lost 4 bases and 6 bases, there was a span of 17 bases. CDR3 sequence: CASSEVRRVVEQYF. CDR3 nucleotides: TGTGCCAGCAGCGAGGTACGGAGGGTAGTCGAGCAGTACTTC.

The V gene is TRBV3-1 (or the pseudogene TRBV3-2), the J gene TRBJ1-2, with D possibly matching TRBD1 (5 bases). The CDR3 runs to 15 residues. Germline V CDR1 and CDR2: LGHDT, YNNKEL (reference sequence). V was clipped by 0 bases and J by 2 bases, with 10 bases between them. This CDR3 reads CASSQDLQGNYGYTF. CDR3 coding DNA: TGTGCCAGCAGCCAAGATCTCCAGGGAAACTATGGCTACACCTTC.

In DNA form, the CDR3 reads TGTGCCAGTCGTAGAGGGAGAGGGGAGACCCAGTACTTC. This sequence encodes CASRRGRGETQYF. The chain couples TRBV25-1 to TRBJ2-5; a weak D match, TRBD2 (5 bases). Germline values: CDR1 MGHDK, CDR2 SYGVNS. The V end was cut by 9 bases, the J end by 5 bases, with 16 bases between. The CDR3 consists of 13 residues.

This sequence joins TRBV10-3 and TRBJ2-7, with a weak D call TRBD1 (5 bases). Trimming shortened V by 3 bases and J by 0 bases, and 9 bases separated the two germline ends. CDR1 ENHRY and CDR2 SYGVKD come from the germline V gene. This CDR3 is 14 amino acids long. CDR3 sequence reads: CAISESGSSYEQYF. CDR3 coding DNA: TGTGCCATCAGTGAATCAGGGTCCTCCTACGAGCAGTACTTC.

The CDR3 loop is CASSWSLTGNQPQHF. For the CDR3, the DNA is TGTGCCAGTAGTTGGAGTTTGACAGGCAATCAGCCCCAGCATTTT. The chain uses TRBV19 and TRBJ1-5; D may be TRBD1 (5 bases). The ends were cut back, 5 bases at V and 2 bases at J, with 13 bases in the middle. The germline V gene has CDR1 LNHDA and CDR2 SQIVND (reference sequence). This CDR3 is built from 15 residues.

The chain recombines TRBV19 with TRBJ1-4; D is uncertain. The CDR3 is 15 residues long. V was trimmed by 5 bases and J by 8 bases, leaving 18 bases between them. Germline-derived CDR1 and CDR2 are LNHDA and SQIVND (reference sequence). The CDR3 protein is CASSPRSVGGEKLFF. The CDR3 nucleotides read TGTGCCAGTAGTCCCAGATCCGTCGGAGGAGAAAAACTGTTTTTT.

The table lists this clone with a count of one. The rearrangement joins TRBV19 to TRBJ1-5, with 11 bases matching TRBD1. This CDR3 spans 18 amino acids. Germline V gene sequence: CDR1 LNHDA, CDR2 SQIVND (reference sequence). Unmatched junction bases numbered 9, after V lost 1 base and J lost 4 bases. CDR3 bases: TGTGCCAGTAGTATAGCGGACAGGGGGCCTGTTTTAAATCAGCCCCAGCATTTT. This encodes CASSIADRGPVLNQPQHF.

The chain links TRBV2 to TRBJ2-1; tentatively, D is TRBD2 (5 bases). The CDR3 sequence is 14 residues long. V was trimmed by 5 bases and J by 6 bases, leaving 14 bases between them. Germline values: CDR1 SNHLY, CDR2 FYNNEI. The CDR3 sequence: CASSPIAQSNEQFF. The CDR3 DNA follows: TGTGCCAGCAGTCCTATAGCGCAGAGCAATGAGCAGTTCTTC.

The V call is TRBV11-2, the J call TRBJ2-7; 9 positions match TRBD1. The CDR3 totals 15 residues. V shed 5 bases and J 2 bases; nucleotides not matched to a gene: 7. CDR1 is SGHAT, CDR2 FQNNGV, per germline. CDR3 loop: CASSPGQGSAYEQYF. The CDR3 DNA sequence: TGTGCCAGCAGCCCGGGACAGGGATCGGCCTACGAGCAGTACTTC.

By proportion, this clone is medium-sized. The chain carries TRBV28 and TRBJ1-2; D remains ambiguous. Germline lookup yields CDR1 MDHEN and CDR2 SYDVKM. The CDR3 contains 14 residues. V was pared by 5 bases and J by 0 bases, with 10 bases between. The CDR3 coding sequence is TGTGCCAGCAGTCTCAAGCTGGCTAACTATGGCTACACCTTC. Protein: CASSLKLANYGYTF.